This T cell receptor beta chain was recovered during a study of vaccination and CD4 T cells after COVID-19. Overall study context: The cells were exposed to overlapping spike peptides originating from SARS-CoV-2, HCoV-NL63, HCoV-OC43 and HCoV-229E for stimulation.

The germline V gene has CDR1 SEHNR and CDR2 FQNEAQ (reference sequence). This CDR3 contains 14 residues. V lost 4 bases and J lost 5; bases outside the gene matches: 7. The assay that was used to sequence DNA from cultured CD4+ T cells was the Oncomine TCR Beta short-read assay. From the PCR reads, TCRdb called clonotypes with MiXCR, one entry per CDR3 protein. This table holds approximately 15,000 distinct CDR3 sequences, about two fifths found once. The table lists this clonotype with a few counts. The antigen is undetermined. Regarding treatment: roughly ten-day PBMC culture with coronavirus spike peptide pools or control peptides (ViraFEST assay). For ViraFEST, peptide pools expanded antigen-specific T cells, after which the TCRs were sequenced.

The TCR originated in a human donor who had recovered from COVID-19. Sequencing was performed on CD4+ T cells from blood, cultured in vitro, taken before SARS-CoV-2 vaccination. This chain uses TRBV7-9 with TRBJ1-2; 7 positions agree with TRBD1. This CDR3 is CASSSTGVKYGYTF. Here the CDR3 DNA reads TGTGCCAGCAGCTCAACAGGGGTTAAGTATGGCTACACCTTC. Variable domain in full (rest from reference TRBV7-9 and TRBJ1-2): DTGVSQNPRHKITKRGQNVTFRCDPISEHNRLYWYRQTLGQGPEFLTYFQNEAQLEKSRLLSDRFSAERPKGSFSTLEIQRTEQGDSAMYLCASSSTGVKYGYTFGSGTRLTVV.